The rows below give T cell receptor beta chains drawn from one sample of a study of OX40 agonist ivuxolimab in advanced cancers. Repertoires were generated with immunoSEQ multiplex PCR, while TCRdb's copy carries only in-frame clones and drops some. Counted here are tens of thousands of clones, more than 65% occurring once; the ten biggest clones make up roughly 4.7%. Sequenced material: CD4+ or CD8+ T cells sorted from blood, taken in a trial of the OX40 agonist ivuxolimab. The receptors were gathered from an adult with an advanced solid tumor such as melanoma, head and neck, liver or kidney cancer. The CDR3 runs from the conserved cysteine through the conserved F or W. Fields, in order: V gene, clone size, J gene, D gene, CDR3 protein, CDR3 DNA. D genes are given only for firm matches. Not every row has a clone size; where given, it reads once, few, many or a size class.

TRBV10-1,.,TRBJ2-1,TRBD2,CASSHDYKREGDEQFF,TGCGCCAGCAGTCATGACTATAAGCGGGAAGGGGATGAGCAGTTCTTC
TRBV5-1,once,TRBJ1-1,.,CASSLGGFMNTEAFF,TGCGCCAGCAGCCTAGGGGGGTTCATGAACACTGAAGCTTTCTTT
TRBV9,few,TRBJ2-2,TRBD1,CASSVGQVNTGELFF,TGTGCCAGCAGCGTGGGACAGGTAAACACCGGGGAGCTGTTTTTT
TRBV11-2,.,TRBJ1-5,.,CASSYQGNQPQHF,TGTGCCAGCAGCTATCAGGGGAATCAGCCCCAGCATTTT
TRBV6-5,.,TRBJ1-1,TRBD1,CASSSTGTGGTEAFF,TGTGCCAGCAGTTCTACCGGGACAGGGGGCACTGAAGCTTTCTTT
TRBV5-1,.,TRBJ2-2,TRBD1,CASSPRGQANTGELFF,TGCGCCAGCAGCCCGCGTGGACAGGCTAACACCGGGGAGCTGTTTTTT
TRBV6-5,.,TRBJ2-7,.,CASSYGDFYEQYF,TGTGCCAGCAGTTATGGAGACTTCTACGAGCAGTACTTC
TRBV5-6,once,TRBJ1-1,.,CASSLKNTEAFF,TGTGCCAGCAGCTTGAAGAACACTGAAGCTTTCTTT
TRBV7-7,once,TRBJ2-5,TRBD2,CASSPAGGRGGETQYF,TGTGCCAGCAGCCCTGCGGGAGGGAGGGGCGGAGAGACCCAGTACTTC
TRBV9,.,TRBJ2-7,TRBD2,CASSETGLAGDEQYF,TGTGCCAGCAGCGAAACCGGACTAGCGGGGGACGAGCAGTACTTC
TRBV15,.,TRBJ1-2,.,CATSRSGGIYGYTF,TGTGCCACCAGCAGATCTGGAGGGATTTATGGCTACACCTTC
TRBV30,.,TRBJ1-2,.,CAWTSTPAMATF,TGTGCCTGGACCTCGACTCCGGCGATGGCCACCTTC
TRBV10-3,.,TRBJ1-1,TRBD1,CAISRDRGNTEAFF,TGTGCCATCAGCCGTGACAGGGGGAACACTGAAGCTTTCTTT
TRBV10-1,.,TRBJ2-1,.,CASTSLAPTYNEQFF,TGCGCCAGCACCAGTCTAGCCCCGACCTACAATGAGCAGTTCTTC
TRBV7-2,.,TRBJ2-7,.,CASSLARVDRSLSYEQYF,TGTGCCAGCAGCTTAGCGCGAGTTGACAGAAGCCTCTCCTACGAGCAGTACTTC
TRBV5-4,.,TRBJ1-1,.,CASSPRQASNTEAFF,TGTGCCAGCAGCCCTAGACAGGCTTCGAACACTGAAGCTTTCTTT
TRBV5-1,.,TRBJ1-1,.,CASSLAGNTEAFF,TGCGCCAGCAGCCTTGCAGGGAACACTGAAGCTTTCTTT
TRBV18,.,TRBJ2-5,.,CASSPDRQETQYF,TGTGCCAGCTCACCCGACAGACAAGAGACCCAGTACTTC
TRBV5-1,.,TRBJ2-7,TRBD1,CASSPRATGGAYEQYF,TGCGCCAGCAGCCCTCGGGCGACAGGGGGGGCCTACGAGCAGTACTTC
TRBV10-2,.,TRBJ1-3,.,CASQQYSGNTIYF,TGCGCCAGCCAACAGTACTCTGGAAACACCATATATTTT
TRBV7-2,.,TRBJ1-1,.,CASSLMTGNTEAFF,TGTGCCAGCAGCTTAATGACGGGAAACACTGAAGCTTTCTTT
TRBV11-1,.,TRBJ2-1,.,CASSLTGTLEQFF,TGTGCCAGCAGCTTAACAGGGACCCTCGAGCAGTTCTTC
TRBV9,.,TRBJ2-5,TRBD1,CASSGQGFETQYF,TGTGCCAGCAGCGGACAGGGTTTCGAGACCCAGTACTTC
TRBV19,once,TRBJ1-5,.,CASSSSGEGWNQPQHF,TGTGCCAGTAGTTCCTCGGGGGAAGGGTGGAATCAGCCCCAGCATTTT
TRBV5-4,.,TRBJ1-4,TRBD1,CASSSNRGLNEKLFF,TGTGCCAGCAGCTCAAACAGGGGGCTAAATGAAAAACTGTTTTTT
TRBV6-4,.,TRBJ2-6,.,CASSVEGDGDSGANVLTF,TGTGCCAGCAGTGTAGAGGGGGACGGAGACTCTGGGGCCAACGTCCTGACTTTC
TRBV9,few,TRBJ1-1,.,CASSVGRGSNTEAFF,TGTGCCAGCAGCGTAGGACGGGGGTCGAACACTGAAGCTTTCTTT
TRBV5-6,.,TRBJ2-1,TRBD1,CASSLGDREYNEQFF,TGTGCCAGCAGCTTGGGGGACAGGGAATACAATGAGCAGTTCTTC
TRBV5-1,.,TRBJ2-7,TRBD2,CASSVDGRNEQYF,TGCGCCAGCAGCGTGGACGGGAGGAACGAGCAGTACTTC
TRBV6-5,.,TRBJ2-2,.,CASSRVRSGELFF,TGTGCCAGCAGTAGGGTCCGAAGCGGGGAGCTGTTTTTT
TRBV6-6,.,TRBJ2-7,.,CASGGGDRSYEQYF,TGTGCCAGCGGAGGGGGCGATAGGTCCTACGAGCAGTACTTC
TRBV5-1,.,TRBJ2-5,.,CASLLGDVHSGETQYF,TGCGCCAGCCTTTTAGGGGACGTCCACTCAGGGGAGACCCAGTACTTC
TRBV5-1,.,TRBJ2-3,.,CASSPHSGTSTDTQYF,TGCGCCAGCAGCCCTCACAGCGGTACTAGCACAGATACGCAGTATTTT
TRBV7-6,.,TRBJ2-7,TRBD2,CASSLTPASGTTYEQYF,TGTGCCAGCAGCTTAACCCCTGCTAGCGGAACCACCTACGAGCAGTACTTC
TRBV20-1,.,TRBJ2-3,.,CSAGRPDTQYF,TGCAGTGCTGGAAGGCCGGATACGCAGTATTTT
TRBV7-2,.,TRBJ2-7,.,CASSRDRSEYEQYF,TGTGCCAGCAGCCGGGACCGATCCGAGTACGAGCAGTACTTC
TRBV7-9,.,TRBJ2-1,.,CASSFPRGQRTNEQFF,TGTGCCAGCAGCTTCCCTCGCGGACAGCGGACGAATGAGCAGTTCTTC